The 28 T cell receptor beta chains reported below all come from one sample, sequenced in a study of regulatory T cells in long-lasting Graves disease (dated by TCRdb to 2020 to 2022). The library was prepared using multiplex PCR. The instrument was an Illumina HiSeq 4000. TCR beta libraries were built with iRepertoire HTBI primers and Arm-PCR amplification of CDR3 regions. TCRdb cleaned the public reads at Q25 with fastp, built clones with MiXCR and kept in-frame beta chains. Each entry merges the rows of one CDR3 protein and shows their most common DNA and genes. This sample comprises some 500,000 distinct CDR3 sequences, about 13% of them detected only once. 10% of the sample goes to the ten largest clones. The time point label, read with the paper, signifies: newly diagnosed GD, antithyroid drugs for less than 3 months. RNA was extracted from PBMCs in TRIzol for both TCR sequencing and RNA sequencing.

The same data also contributed to another study, on T cells in Graves' hyperthyroidism and ophthalmopathy.

Source: peripheral blood mononuclear cells (PBMCs), taken at new diagnosis, from a patient treated with antithyroid drugs. Source of these receptors: a man under 40 with Graves disease. Donor details come from another sample of the same person, matched by shared clones.

The J gene is TRBJ2-2, the V gene TRBV20-1; D ambiguous. There are 13 residues in the CDR3. Germline-derived CDR1 and CDR2 are DFQATT and SNEGSKA (reference sequence). V was clipped by 1 base and J by 7 bases, with 10 bases between them. The CDR3 region is CSARGPSLGELFF. CDR3 DNA: TGCAGTGCTAGAGGGCCATCCCTCGGGGAGCTGTTTTTT.

In this sample, this clonotype turned up once. Since a much larger clone is just one base distant, this may be a read error. The chain carries TRBV6-4 and TRBJ2-7; maybe TRBD1 (6 bases). CDR3 length: 16 residues. Germline V gene sequence: CDR1 MRHNA, CDR2 SNTAGT. This chain's CDR3 is CASGEALGQGMGEQYF. CDR3 DNA sequence: TGTGCCAGCGGTGAAGCGCTGGGGCAGGGGATGGGCGAGCAGTACTTC.

This clonotype was seen at least ten times. This chain connects TRBV20-1 to TRBJ1-5; D gene ambiguous. Per germline, CDR1 DFQATT and CDR2 SNEGSKA (reference sequence). Deletions cut 3 bases from V and 0 bases from J, with 12 bases between. The CDR3 consists of 15 residues. The CDR3, as DNA: TGCAGTGCTAGCCCCTGGCAGGATAGCAATCAGCCCCAGCATTTT. Residues: CSASPWQDSNQPQHF.

This clonotype was counted ten times or more. This sequence joins TRBV11-2 and TRBJ2-1, with 8 bases matching TRBD2. There are 15 residues in the CDR3. CDR1 is SGHAT, CDR2 FQNNGV, per germline. Trimming cost V 1 base and J 8 bases; bases outside gene matches: 7. CDR3 coding DNA: TGTGCCAGCAGCTTAGTTAGCGGGACTATCTATGAGCAGTTCTTC. This sequence encodes CASSLVSGTIYEQFF.

This clonotype has at least ten counts. The chain recombines TRBV27 with TRBJ2-6, with D maybe TRBD1 (5 bases). The CDR3 is made up of 14 amino acids. Germline CDR1 and CDR2: MNHEY and SMNVEV (reference sequence). With 5 bases removed from V and 2 bases from J, the gap between germline ends came to 7 bases. The CDR3 coding sequence is TGTGCCAGCAGTACGACAGCTGGGGCCAACGTCCTGACTTTC. This translates into CASSTTAGANVLTF.

Here the CDR3 DNA reads TGTGCCAGCGGTGGCGGGCCGAATCAGCCCCAGCATTTT. It codes for CASGGGPNQPQHF. The rearrangement links TRBV5-6 to TRBJ1-5; the D is unclear. There are 13 residues in the CDR3. Germline V gene sequence: CDR1 SGHDT, CDR2 YYEEEE. With 7 bases removed from V and 4 bases from J, the gap between germline ends came to 12 bases.

On this clonotype itself: This likely stems from a read error, as it lies one base from a far larger clone. In DNA, the CDR3 is TGTGCCTGGAGCCTCCAGGGGAGGCCTTGGAATGAGCAGTTCTTC. Amino acid sequence: CAWSLQGRPWNEQFF. The V gene is TRBV7-9, the J gene TRBJ2-1; tentatively, D is TRBD1 or TRBD2 (6 bases each). From germline, CDR1 is SEHNR and CDR2 FQNEAQ (reference sequence). V was pared by 11 bases and J by 7 bases, with 24 bases between. This CDR3 region has 15 residues.

This clonotype was picked up many times. The chain employs TRBV20-1 and TRBJ2-5; D is perhaps TRBD1 (6 bases). Per the germline V gene, CDR1 is DFQATT and CDR2 is SNEGSKA (reference sequence). The CDR3 loop spans 12 amino acids. V lost 3 bases and J 1 base, leaving 6 bases between the germline ends. CDR3 loop: CSASRGQETQYF. The CDR3 DNA follows: TGCAGTGCTAGCAGGGGCCAAGAGACCCAGTACTTC.

This clonotype appeared a few times. This rearrangement joins TRBV9 to TRBJ2-7; no firm D call. CDR1 and CDR2 (germline): SGDLS, YYNGEE. The CDR3 length is 13 residues. Deletions cut 5 bases from V and 6 bases from J, with 15 bases between. The CDR3: CASSQGFEAEQYF. The CDR3 DNA follows: TGTGCCAGCAGTCAAGGGTTTGAGGCCGAGCAGTACTTC.

Comments on this clonotype: A much larger clone is a single base away; this may be a read error. The rearrangement links TRBV20-1 to TRBJ2-7, with D possibly matching TRBD1 (5 bases). V shed 4 bases and J shed 1 base, with 14 bases lying between them. The CDR3 loop spans 14 amino acids. CDR1 is DFQATT and CDR2 is SNEGSKA in the germline V gene (reference sequence). CDR3 nucleotide sequence: TGCAGTGCTAATGGCTGGGGCCGATCCTACGAGCAGTACTTC. Translating gives CSANGWGRSYEQYF.

This clonotype was seen just once. With a much larger clone just one base away, this may be a read error. This chain uses TRBV11-3 with TRBJ2-1, with 14 bases identical to TRBD2. CDR3 length equals 15 residues. After removal of 5 bases from V and 10 bases from J, the junction contained 7 bases not matched to a gene. Germline V gene lookup returns CDR1 SGHNT and CDR2 YENEEA. Written as DNA, the CDR3 is TGTGCCAGCAGCGCCGGGACTAGCGGGGGCTACGAGCAGTTCTTC. It encodes CASSAGTSGGYEQFF.

The rearrangement joins TRBV7-3 to TRBJ1-2, with 12 bases lining up with TRBD1. Germline V gene data show CDR1 as SGHTA and CDR2 as FQGTGA. Trimming cost V 4 bases and J 6 bases; bases outside gene matches: 3. The CDR3 sequence is 14 residues long. The CDR3 DNA sequence: TGTGCCAGCAGCTCTGGGACAGGGGGCGATGGCTACACCTTC. Protein sequence: CASSSGTGGDGYTF.

Many counts were recorded for this clonotype. The gene calls are TRBV12-5 and TRBJ2-1; tentative D call: TRBD1 (5 bases). CDR3 length equals 15 residues. Trimming shortened V by 4 bases and J by 7 bases, and 17 bases separated the two germline ends. Per the germline V gene, CDR1 is LGHNT and CDR2 is FRNRAP. The CDR3 reads CASGSPGQERNEQFF. DNA of the CDR3: TGTGCTAGTGGTTCCCCAGGGCAGGAGAGGAATGAGCAGTTCTTC.

In this sample, this clonotype turned up many times. The genes are TRBV5-1 and TRBJ2-3; 12 bases are shared with TRBD2. The CDR3 loop spans 15 amino acids. Trimming cost V 2 bases and J 5 bases; bases outside gene matches: 3. Germline V gives CDR1 SGHRS, CDR2 YFSETQ. This CDR3 reads CASSLLAGGGDTQYF. The DNA for the CDR3 is TGCGCCAGCAGCTTACTAGCGGGAGGAGGAGATACGCAGTATTTT.

The sample holds a few counts of this clonotype. This chain joins TRBV20-1 and TRBJ1-4; the D gene is possibly TRBD1 (6 bases). V was clipped by 8 bases and J by 5 bases, with 12 bases between them. This CDR3 comprises 12 residues. The germline gives CDR1 DFQATT, CDR2 SNEGSKA (reference sequence). CDR3 nucleotides: TGCAGTTTACGGGACAAAAATGAAAAACTGTTTTTT. Its translation is CSLRDKNEKLFF.

Ten or more counts support this clonotype. The chain joins TRBV24-1 to TRBJ2-5; TRBD1 matches at 8 bases. Germline V CDR1 and CDR2: KGHDR, SFDVKD. Trimming took 3 bases from V and 2 from J; bases not matched to a gene: 7. This CDR3 region has 16 residues. The CDR3 coding sequence is TGTGCCACCAGTGATCCTGGACAGGGTGGGCAAGAGACCCAGTACTTC. Protein product: CATSDPGQGGQETQYF.

This chain uses TRBV27 with TRBJ2-3; 9 bases match TRBD2. The germline V gene encodes CDR1 MNHEY and CDR2 SMNVEV (reference sequence). The CDR3 is made up of 17 amino acids. The ends lost 3 bases at V and 2 bases at J; junction bases unmatched: 9. CDR3 amino acids: CASSLNGLAIFTDTQYF. CDR3 nucleotides: TGTGCCAGCAGTTTGAATGGACTAGCGATCTTCACAGATACGCAGTATTTT.

In its sample, this clonotype was seen a few times. The J gene is TRBJ2-7, the V gene TRBV5-1; weak D call: TRBD1 (5 bases). This CDR3 has 14 amino acids. Germline loops: CDR1 SGHRS, CDR2 YFSETQ. Trimming left V 0 bases short and J 1 base short, with 8 bases between. This chain's CDR3 is CASSLERQSYEQYF. CDR3 nucleotides: TGCGCCAGCAGCTTGGAAAGACAGTCCTACGAGCAGTACTTC.

The chain is built from TRBV12-3 or TRBV12-4 and TRBJ1-5, with TRBD1 identical over 10 bases. There are 15 residues in the CDR3. Trimming took 5 bases from V and 5 from J; bases not matched to a gene: 6. The CDR3 nucleotides are TGTGCCAGCAGTCAATCCGGGACAGGGGATCAGCCCCAGCATTTT. Encoded protein: CASSQSGTGDQPQHF.

There are many counts of this clonotype. The chain has TRBV3-1 and TRBJ2-2, with D unresolved. CDR3 size: 14 residues. V gave up 4 bases and J gave up 2 bases, with 8 bases separating them. CDR1 is LGHDT, CDR2 YNNKEL, per germline (reference sequence). In DNA form, the CDR3 reads TGTGCCAGCAGCCCGGACCTAAACACCGGGGAGCTGTTTTTT. Its protein is CASSPDLNTGELFF.

The chain is built from TRBV27 and TRBJ2-1; weak D call: TRBD1 (6 bases). The V end was cut by 9 bases, the J end by 5 bases, with 17 bases between. Germline V lookup: CDR1 MNHEY, CDR2 SMNVEV (reference sequence). CDR3 size: 14 residues. The CDR3 region is CARFQGMGNNEQFF. The CDR3 region has the DNA TGTGCCAGGTTCCAGGGGATGGGTAACAATGAGCAGTTCTTC.

This clonotype has a count of ten or more. The chain recombines TRBV2 with TRBJ2-1; 10 nucleotides match TRBD2. V lost 7 bases to trimming and J lost 6 bases; unmatched junction nucleotides: 6. Germline assignment: CDR1 SNHLY and CDR2 FYNNEI. This CDR3 has 14 residues. CDR3 coding DNA: TGTGCCAGCACCTCGCGACTAGCGGGCAATGAGCAGTTCTTC. Protein product: CASTSRLAGNEQFF.

This clonotype was seen repeatedly, ten times or more. This chain connects TRBV18 to TRBJ2-1, with D uncertain. The V gene's germline CDR1 is KGHSH and CDR2 LQKENI. V was trimmed by 3 bases and J by 6 bases, leaving 9 bases between them. This CDR3 has 13 residues. As DNA, the CDR3 is TGTGCCAGCTCACCGGTAGGTTCCAATGAGCAGTTCTTC. Its protein is CASSPVGSNEQFF.

This clonotype was counted at least ten times. The chain recombines TRBV24-1 with TRBJ2-7; possible D gene TRBD2, 5 bases. V lost 4 bases, J lost 1 base, and 10 bases lay in between. CDR3 length equals 14 residues. Germline V lookup: CDR1 KGHDR, CDR2 SFDVKD. CDR3 nucleotides: TGTGCCACCAGTGACTCTACTAGTTCCTACGAGCAGTACTTC. Its translation: CATSDSTSSYEQYF.

This clonotype was picked up a small number of times. This sequence joins TRBV12-3 or TRBV12-4 and TRBJ2-2, with TRBD1 identical over 10 bases. There are 15 residues in the CDR3. J gave up 4 bases and V 5 bases, and 4 bases lay outside the gene matches. The CDR3, as DNA: TGTGCCAGCAGTCCCGGGACAGGGGCCACCGGGGAGCTGTTTTTT. It encodes CASSPGTGATGELFF.

The chain has TRBV24-1 and TRBJ2-1; possible D gene TRBD2, 6 bases. The V and J ends lost 9 bases and 11 bases respectively, with 13 bases between them. This CDR3 has 11 residues. Looked up from germline, CDR1 is KGHDR and CDR2 is SFDVKD. The CDR3 loop reads CATRGGGQQFF. In nucleotides, the CDR3 is TGTGCCACCCGTGGCGGAGGGCAGCAGTTCTTC.

This clonotype has just a few counts. The chain's CDR3 is CASSRQGTNNSPLHF. In nucleotides, the CDR3 is TGTGCCAGCAGCCGACAGGGGACCAATAATTCACCCCTCCACTTT. This chain joins TRBV7-3 and TRBJ1-6; 8 bases agree with TRBD1. V lost 5 bases and J lost 5; bases outside the gene matches: 5. Germline V gene data show CDR1 as SGHTA and CDR2 as FQGTGA. The CDR3 length is 15 residues.

The genes are TRBV11-2 and TRBJ2-7, with TRBD1 as a possible D gene (6 bases). CDR3 length: 15 amino acids. Germline V lookup: CDR1 SGHAT, CDR2 FQNNGV. Trimming left V 3 bases short and J 2 bases short, with 14 bases between. CDR3 DNA sequence: TGTGCCAGCAGCTTCCGGACAGTTCATACCTACGAGCAGTACTTC. Protein product: CASSFRTVHTYEQYF.